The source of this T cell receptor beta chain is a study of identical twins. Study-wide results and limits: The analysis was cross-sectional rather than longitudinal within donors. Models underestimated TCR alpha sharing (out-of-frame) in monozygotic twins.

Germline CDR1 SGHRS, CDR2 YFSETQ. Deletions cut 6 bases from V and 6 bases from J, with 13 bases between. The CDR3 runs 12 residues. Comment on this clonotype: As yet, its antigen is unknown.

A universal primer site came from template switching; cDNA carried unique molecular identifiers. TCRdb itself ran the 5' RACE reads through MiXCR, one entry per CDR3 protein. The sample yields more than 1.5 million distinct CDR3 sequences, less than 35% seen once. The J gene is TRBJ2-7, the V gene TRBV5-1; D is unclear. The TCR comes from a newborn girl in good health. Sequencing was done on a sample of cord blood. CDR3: CASTTNWSEQYF. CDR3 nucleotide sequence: TGCGCCAGCACCACGAATTGGAGCGAGCAGTACTTC.